This T cell receptor beta chain appears in the sequencing data of a study of cytomegalovirus exposure and HLA in healthy donors. CDR1 and CDR2 from the germline V gene are MNHEY and SMNVEV (reference sequence). The length of the CDR3 is 14 residues. The V gene end was trimmed by 4 bases and the J gene end by 3 bases; junction bases not matched to a gene: 0. The donors (healthy individuals) were bone marrow donors. PCR was performed using 60 Vbeta and 13 Jbeta primers. Assay: immunoSEQ multiplex PCR; the TCRdb copy retains only in-frame clones and omits some. The table has some 120,000 clones, around three quarters seen once. This clone was seen only a few times.

The clonotype originates from a woman in her sixties or seventies in good health and CMV-seropositive. The V and J genes are TRBV27 and TRBJ2-3, with 11 bases that match TRBD2. Sample: PBMCs. The CDR3 bases are TGTGCCAGCAGTTGGACTAGCGGGACAGATACGCAGTATTTT. Protein product: CASSWTSGTDTQYF.